This TCR beta chain was observed in a study of identical twins. The study's findings and limits: Reduced insertions were recorded for abundant cord blood beta clonotypes, with no such pattern in memory repertoires. Those out-of-frame alpha sequences shared by twins showed an excess of low generation probability. Modelling approaches yielded underestimates of out-of-frame TCR alpha sharing between monozygotic twins.

The CDR3 has 12 amino acids. Looked up from germline, CDR1 is SGHNT and CDR2 is YYREEE (reference sequence). V dropped 2 bases and J dropped 5 bases, with 7 bases sitting between them. This clonotype occurred a few times. Its antigen is still unknown. Template switching supplied a universal primer site; unique molecular identifiers were carried on the cDNA. MiXCR, run by TCRdb on the 5' RACE reads, gives a single entry per CDR3 protein. Of around 1.7 million distinct CDR3 sequences listed, around 33% are singletons. The chain uses TRBV5-4 and TRBJ2-5; D uncertain. The clonotype originates from a newborn girl in good health. Input material: cord blood. The CDR3 protein is CASSFSPETQYF. DNA of the CDR3: TGTGCCAGCAGCTTTTCTCCGGAGACCCAGTACTTC.